This is a list of T cell receptor beta chains from one sample in a study of T cells after yellow fever vaccination. TCRdb fed the 5' RACE reads into MiXCR, producing one record per CDR3 protein. This table holds a few hundred thousand distinct CDR3 sequences, roughly 4% found once. The specimen was PBMCs, collected 15 days after the yellow fever booster vaccination. The receptors originated from a man between 18 and 35 years old who received the YFV17D yellow fever vaccine. The CDR3 runs from the conserved cysteine through the conserved F or W. The order of the fields is J gene, clone size, V gene, D gene, CDR3 DNA, CDR3 protein. A D gene is named only where the DNA matches it firmly. Size is omitted from some rows. Given values are once, few, many or a class for expanded clones.

>TRBJ2-7|many|TRBV6-5|NA
TGTGCCAGCAGTTTAACGGGGGCCTACTACGAGCAGTACTTC
CASSLTGAYYEQYF
>TRBJ2-3|many|TRBV7-2|NA
TGTGCCAGCAGCTACACGGGCGGGGAGACAGATACGCAGTATTTT
CASSYTGGETDTQYF
>TRBJ2-5|many|TRBV7-2|NA
TGTGCCAGCAGCTTAGGCCTAGCGATGCAGACCCAGTACTTC
CASSLGLAMQTQYF
>TRBJ1-5|many|TRBV5-1|TRBD1
TGCGCCAGCAGCACCGGACAGGGGGAAGTTGAGCCCCAGCATTTT
CASSTGQGEVEPQHF
>TRBJ1-5|few|TRBV6-6|NA
TGTGCCAGCTCCGAGGGTTCGGGGCCCCAGCATTTT
CASSEGSGPQHF
>TRBJ2-5|many|TRBV9|TRBD2
TGTGCCAGCAGCGTAGTTAGCGGGGGAGCCTACGAGACCCAGTACTTC
CASSVVSGGAYETQYF
>TRBJ1-2|many|TRBV20-1|NA
TGCAGTGCTAGACCTACAGTACGCTATGGCTACACCTTC
CSARPTVRYGYTF
>TRBJ1-4|many|TRBV20-1|NA
TGCAGTGCTAGAGGGCCGGCCGAAAAACTGTTTTTT
CSARGPAEKLFF
>TRBJ2-7|many|TRBV5-1|NA
TGCGCCAGCAGCTTGGACCGACCCCACTCCTACGAGCAGTACTTC
CASSLDRPHSYEQYF
>TRBJ2-3|many|TRBV29-1|TRBD2
TGCAGCGTCGAGAGAGCGGGGTCCGGAGATACGCAGTATTTT
CSVERAGSGDTQYF
>TRBJ2-7|many|TRBV15|TRBD2
TGTGCCACCAGCAGAGGTAGCGGGGGAACCTACGAGCAGTACTTC
CATSRGSGGTYEQYF
>TRBJ1-1|many|TRBV5-5|NA
TGTGCCAGCAGCTTGGAGGATTGGAACACTGAAGCTTTCTTT
CASSLEDWNTEAFF
>TRBJ1-3|many|TRBV30|NA
TGTGCCTGGGGGGCCAGAATACGCTCTGGAAACACCATATATTTT
CAWGARIRSGNTIYF
>TRBJ1-5|many|TRBV20-1|NA
TGCAGTGCTAGGGCGGACAGCAATCAGCCCCAGCATTTT
CSARADSNQPQHF
>TRBJ1-5|many|TRBV6-5|TRBD1
TGTGCCAGCAGTCGGGGACAGTACCAGCCCCAGCATTTT
CASSRGQYQPQHF
>TRBJ2-5|many|TRBV15|TRBD2
TGTGCCACCAGCGGGGCGGGGGGTGCCCGAGAGACCCAGTACTTC
CATSGAGGARETQYF
>TRBJ1-2|few|TRBV4-2|TRBD1
TGTGCCAGCAGCCACGGGACAGCGTTACAGGGCTATGGCTACACCTTC
CASSHGTALQGYGYTF
>TRBJ2-5|many|TRBV7-2|NA
TGTGCCAGCAGCTACGCGGCCACGGGGGAGACCCAGTACTTC
CASSYAATGETQYF
>TRBJ1-2|many|TRBV20-1|TRBD1
TGCAGTGCGGAGGGACAGGGGCTAGGTGGCTACACCTTC
CSAEGQGLGGYTF
>TRBJ1-2|many|TRBV30|NA
TGTGCCTCGCCACGTGCGGGAAACTATGGCTACACCTTC
CASPRAGNYGYTF
>TRBJ2-5|once|TRBV7-6|NA
TGTGCCAGCAGCCCAAGGTCGGGGGTACGGGAGACCCAGTACTTC
CASSPRSGVRETQYF
>TRBJ2-2|NA|TRBV15|NA
TGTGCCACCACCCAAATACGTTCGGGGGCAAACGGGGAGCTGTTTTTT
CATTQIRSGANGELFF
>TRBJ2-1|few|TRBV3-2|NA
TGTGCCAGCAGCCTTGGACTAGCGGGGGGTATAAAGCAGTTCTTC
CASSLGLAGGIKQFF
>TRBJ1-6|many|TRBV7-9|NA
TGTGCCAGCAGCGCACAGGTCGGTTCACCCCTCCACTTT
CASSAQVGSPLHF
>TRBJ1-2|many|TRBV7-2|NA
TGTGCCAGCAGCCCTGGTCCCGGCTACACCTTC
CASSPGPGYTF
>TRBJ2-5|many|TRBV5-4|TRBD1
TGTGCCAGCAGCCCCTCCACAGGGGGCGGTTGGGAGACCCAGTACTTC
CASSPSTGGGWETQYF
>TRBJ2-3|many|TRBV7-8|TRBD2
TGTGCCAGCAGGCGGGGGGATGGTACAGATACGCAGTATTTT
CASRRGDGTDTQYF
>TRBJ1-1|many|TRBV5-1|TRBD1
TGCGCCAGCAGCTTGGCGGCAGGGGGTGGTGAAGCTTTCTTT
CASSLAAGGGEAFF
>TRBJ2-7|many|TRBV15|NA
TGTGCCACCAGCCCTTTGAGATCAGGGACCTACGAGCAGTACTTC
CATSPLRSGTYEQYF
>TRBJ2-3|many|TRBV5-1|TRBD1
TGCGCCAGCAGCTTGGGGACAGGGGTCCCAGATACGCAGTATTTT
CASSLGTGVPDTQYF
>TRBJ1-1|many|TRBV5-1|TRBD1
TGCGCCAGCAGCACCGGGACAGGGTTGAGCACTGAAGCTTTCTTT
CASSTGTGLSTEAFF
>TRBJ2-3|many|TRBV6-2/TRBV6-3|NA
TGTGCCAGCAGTTACTCGTTCCAGTCCACAGATACGCAGTATTTT
CASSYSFQSTDTQYF
>TRBJ2-2|many|TRBV28|NA
TGTGCCAGCAGCTGGGCGGCGAACACCGGGGAGCTGTTTTTT
CASSWAANTGELFF
>TRBJ1-5|NA|TRBV27|TRBD1
TGTGCCAGCAGTTCCTATGCCCGGGACAGGATCGGTAGCAATCAGCCCCAGCATTTT
CASSSYARDRIGSNQPQHF
>TRBJ2-1|many|TRBV12-3/TRBV12-4|TRBD1
TGTGCCAGCAGTCAGGACAGGGGCTCCTACAATGAGCAGTTCTTC
CASSQDRGSYNEQFF
>TRBJ1-1|NA|TRBV4-3|NA
TGCGCCAGCAGCCAAGATACTCAGGGCTACACTGAAGCTTTCTTT
CASSQDTQGYTEAFF
>TRBJ2-7|NA|TRBV12-3/TRBV12-4|NA
TGTGCCAGCAGTATTGGCCAGGGGTACGAGCAGTACTTC
CASSIGQGYEQYF
>TRBJ2-3|many|TRBV2|NA
TGTGCCAGCAGTGAACTGGAAGATACGCAGTATTTT
CASSELEDTQYF
>TRBJ1-6|many|TRBV9|NA
TGTGCCAGCAGCGGAGGGGTATCCTCCTATAATTCACCCCTCCACTTT
CASSGGVSSYNSPLHF
>TRBJ2-7|many|TRBV5-5|NA
TGTGCCAGCAGCTCCGAGGTTTGGGGTCCCGACGAGCAGTACTTC
CASSSEVWGPDEQYF
>TRBJ2-7|many|TRBV14|NA
TGTGCCAGCAGCCAAGTGGGTATACACTCCTACGAGCAGTACTTC
CASSQVGIHSYEQYF
>TRBJ2-5|few|TRBV11-3|TRBD1
TGTGCCAGCAGCCGATCGGGACAGTTAGAGACCCAGTACTTC
CASSRSGQLETQYF
>TRBJ2-3|many|TRBV9|TRBD1
TGTGCCAGCAGCCGGGACAGGGTAACAGATACGCAGTATTTT
CASSRDRVTDTQYF
>TRBJ2-2|many|TRBV7-8|TRBD2
TGTGCCAGCAGCTTAGGAGCTGGGTTGACTAGCGGGAGTACCGGGGAGCTGTTTTTT
CASSLGAGLTSGSTGELFF
>TRBJ1-5|NA|TRBV15|NA
TGTGCCACCAGCAGGGAACCCGGACAGACCCTAAATCAGCCCCAGCATTTT
CATSREPGQTLNQPQHF
>TRBJ1-1|many|TRBV4-3|TRBD1
TGCGCCAGCAGCCAAGATCTGAACAGGGGGGATTTTTACCCTGAAGCTTTCTTT
CASSQDLNRGDFYPEAFF
>TRBJ2-1|NA|TRBV18|TRBD2
TGTGCCAGCTCACGCACTAGCGGGGGTCGTGGTGAGCAGTTCTTC
CASSRTSGGRGEQFF
>TRBJ1-6|many|TRBV7-2|NA
TGTGCCAGCAGCTTAGGAGAGAGTAAAGGCTCCTATAATTCACCCCTCCACTTT
CASSLGESKGSYNSPLHF
>TRBJ2-3|NA|TRBV29-1|NA
TGCAGCGTTGAAAGCCGCCGGGCAGATACGCAGTATTTT
CSVESRRADTQYF
>TRBJ1-3|many|TRBV7-2|NA
TGTGCCAGCAGCCGTAGACTGTCCTCTGGAAACACCATATATTTT
CASSRRLSSGNTIYF
>TRBJ1-4|many|TRBV20-1|NA
TGCAGTGCCCCCAAGGGCGGGGATGAAAAACTGTTTTTT
CSAPKGGDEKLFF
>TRBJ2-7|many|TRBV20-1|NA
TGCAGTGCTAGGAGGACCCGCCACTACGAGCAGTACTTC
CSARRTRHYEQYF